Reported below is one T cell receptor (beta chain). V dropped 3 bases and J dropped 0 bases, with 8 bases sitting between them. The CDR3 length is 14 residues. Germline V gives CDR1 MNHNS, CDR2 SASEGT. The data were obtained in a study of cytomegalovirus exposure and HLA in healthy donors. PCR primers comprised 60 Vbeta and 13 Jbeta primers. This table comes from immunoSEQ multiplex PCR, and its TCRdb copy is limited to in-frame clones, with some not included. The data hold more than 150,000 clones, with 75% to 85% observed a single time. Sequenced sample: PBMCs. The source of this sequence is a woman aged 18-35 years in good health and CMV-seropositive. The chain couples TRBV6-1 to TRBJ1-1; a weak D match, TRBD1 (5 bases). The chain's CDR3 is CASSDDSLNTEAFF. In DNA, the CDR3 is TGTGCCAGCAGTGATGACAGCCTGAACACTGAAGCTTTCTTT.